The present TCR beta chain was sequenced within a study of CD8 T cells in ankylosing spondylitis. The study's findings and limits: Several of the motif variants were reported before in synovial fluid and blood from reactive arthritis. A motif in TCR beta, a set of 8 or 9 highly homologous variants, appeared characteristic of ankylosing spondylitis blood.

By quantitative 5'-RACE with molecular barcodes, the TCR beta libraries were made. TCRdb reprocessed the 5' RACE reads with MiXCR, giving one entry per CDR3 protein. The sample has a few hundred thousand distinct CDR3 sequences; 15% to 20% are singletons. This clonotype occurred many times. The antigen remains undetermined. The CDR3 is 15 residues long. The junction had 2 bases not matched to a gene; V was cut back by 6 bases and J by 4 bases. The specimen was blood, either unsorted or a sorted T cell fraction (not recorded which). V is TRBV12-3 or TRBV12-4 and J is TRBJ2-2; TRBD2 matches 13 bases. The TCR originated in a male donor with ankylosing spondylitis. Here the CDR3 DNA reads TGTGCCAGCAGCTGGACTAGCGGGGGCACCGGGGAGCTGTTTTTT. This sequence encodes CASSWTSGGTGELFF.